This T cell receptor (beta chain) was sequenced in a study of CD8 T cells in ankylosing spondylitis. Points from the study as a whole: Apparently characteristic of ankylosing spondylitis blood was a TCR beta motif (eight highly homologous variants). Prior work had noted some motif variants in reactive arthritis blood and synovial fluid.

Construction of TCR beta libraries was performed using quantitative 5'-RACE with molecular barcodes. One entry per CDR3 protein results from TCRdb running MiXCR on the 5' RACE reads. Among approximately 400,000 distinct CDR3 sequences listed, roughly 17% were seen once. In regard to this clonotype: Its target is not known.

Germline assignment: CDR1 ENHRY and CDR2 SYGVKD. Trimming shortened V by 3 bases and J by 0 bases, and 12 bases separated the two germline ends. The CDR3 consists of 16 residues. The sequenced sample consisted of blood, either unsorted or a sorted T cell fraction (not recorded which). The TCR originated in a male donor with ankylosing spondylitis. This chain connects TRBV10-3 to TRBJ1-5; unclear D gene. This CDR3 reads CAISDSAVPSNQPQHF. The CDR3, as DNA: TGTGCCATCAGTGACAGCGCGGTACCTAGCAATCAGCCCCAGCATTTT.